This T cell receptor beta chain was obtained from a study of shared clonotypes between healthy human individuals. Some clones are missing from TCRdb's copy, which holds only in-frame ones; the method was immunoSEQ multiplex PCR. The profile shows some 680,000 clones, 55% to 85% of them singletons. The receptor's source is a woman under 40 in good health. The sample taken for sequencing was memory CD4+ T cells sorted from blood. Subset described: CD45RA-negative fraction.

The CDR3 region is CASSFLAGQGNEQFF. CDR3 in DNA: TGTGCCAGCAGCTTTCTAGCGGGCCAGGGGAATGAGCAGTTCTTC. V gene TRBV5-5 combines with J gene TRBJ2-1, with 8 bases that match TRBD2. This CDR3 comprises 15 residues. V lost 2 bases, J lost 7 bases, and 8 bases stayed unmatched. The germline gives CDR1 SGHKS, CDR2 YYEKEE (reference sequence). Combining the CDR3 with reference TRBV5-5 and TRBJ2-1 gives the whole variable domain DAGVTQSPTHLIKTRGQQVTLRCSPISGHKSVSWYQQVLGQGPQFIFQYYEKEERGRGNFPDRFSARQFPNYSSELNVNALLLGDSALYLCASSFLAGQGNEQFFGPGTRLTVL.